What follows are 21 T cell receptor beta chains derived from one specimen sequenced in a study of cytomegalovirus exposure and HLA in healthy donors. 60 Vbeta and 13 Jbeta primers were used in PCR. The protocol was immunoSEQ multiplex PCR, while the TCRdb copy is restricted to in-frame clones and leaves out a portion. The data contain 200,000 to 250,000 clones, 75% to 85% of them seen just once; the ten biggest clones take up 2.7%. The sample taken for sequencing was PBMCs. Receptors originate from a woman aged 55-70 years in good health and CMV-seropositive.

This chain links TRBV6-1 with TRBJ1-2; 8 positions match TRBD1. CDR3 length: 15 amino acids. V trimming: 6 bases; J trimming: 8 bases; junction bases outside the gene matches: 14. Germline V CDR1 and CDR2: MNHNS, SASEGT. This CDR3 is CASRSGTGGEGGYTF. For the CDR3, the DNA is TGTGCCAGCAGATCCGGGACAGGAGGGGAGGGAGGCTACACCTTC.

The chain recombines TRBV18 with TRBJ1-1; weak D call: TRBD1 (5 bases). V was cut by 0 bases and J by 3 bases, with 8 bases left in between. From germline, CDR1 is KGHSH and CDR2 LQKENI. The CDR3 has 14 residues. The CDR3 loop is CASSPPSRDTEAFF. CDR3 sequence (DNA): TGTGCCAGCTCACCACCGAGCAGGGACACTGAAGCTTTCTTT.

The J gene is TRBJ2-7, the V gene TRBV5-1; 7 nucleotides agree with TRBD1. This CDR3 is built from 13 residues. Germline V lookup: CDR1 SGHRS, CDR2 YFSETQ. J gave up 6 bases and V 4 bases, and 7 bases lay outside the gene matches. The CDR3 reads CASSKETGTEQYF. The DNA of the CDR3 is TGCGCCAGCAGCAAAGAGACAGGGACCGAGCAGTACTTC.

The chain is built from TRBV5-8 and TRBJ2-7, with 9 bases that match TRBD2. Per the germline V gene, CDR1 is SGHTS and CDR2 is YDEGEE. Trimming took 5 bases from V and 3 from J; bases not matched to a gene: 3. The CDR3 sequence is 13 residues long. The chain's CDR3 is CASSSGSVYEQYF. The CDR3 DNA follows: TGTGCCAGCAGTAGCGGGAGTGTCTACGAGCAGTACTTC.

The rearrangement links TRBV5-1 to TRBJ2-3; 9 nucleotides agree with TRBD2. Looked up from germline, CDR1 is SGHRS and CDR2 is YFSETQ. CDR3 size: 14 residues. The V and J ends lost 5 bases and 2 bases, in that order; junction bases with no gene match: 3. The CDR3 loop reads CASRLAGNTDTQYF. For the CDR3, the DNA is TGCGCCAGCAGACTAGCGGGCAACACAGATACGCAGTATTTT.

The chain couples TRBV5-1 to TRBJ2-7; TRBD1 matches 8 bases. V trimming: 5 bases; J trimming: 0 bases; junction bases outside the gene matches: 4. Germline V gives CDR1 SGHRS, CDR2 YFSETQ. CDR3 length: 14 residues. CDR3 loop: CASRDRVSSYEQYF. CDR3 in DNA: TGCGCCAGCAGGGACAGGGTGAGCTCCTACGAGCAGTACTTC.

This clone has just one count. This rearrangement joins TRBV5-6 to TRBJ2-1, with 12 bases aligning to TRBD2. The trim removed 1 base at V and 7 bases at J, leaving 9 bases unmatched. Germline CDR1 is SGHDT and CDR2 is YYEEEE. The CDR3 spans 17 residues. For the CDR3, the DNA is TGTGCCAGCAGCTTGAATCCTCTAGCGGGAGGGCCTAATGAGCAGTTCTTC. Protein product: CASSLNPLAGGPNEQFF.

This chain uses TRBV19 with TRBJ2-3; 11 bases line up with TRBD2. Germline CDR1 and CDR2: LNHDA and SQIVND (reference sequence). The CDR3 totals 15 residues. With 2 bases clipped from V and 5 bases from J, the junction kept 3 bases outside the gene matches. The CDR3, as DNA: TGTGCCAGTAGTATACTAGCGGGGGGAAGAGATACGCAGTATTTT. Its protein product is CASSILAGGRDTQYF.

The rearrangement links TRBV6-5 to TRBJ2-1; perhaps TRBD2 as D (5 bases). The CDR3 spans 14 residues. V lost 3 bases to trimming and J lost 6 bases, with 12 bases between them. In germline, CDR1 is MNHEY, CDR2 SVGAGI. The CDR3 reads CASSYRLQPNEQFF. As DNA, the CDR3 is TGTGCCAGCAGTTATAGACTACAACCCAATGAGCAGTTCTTC.

The V and J genes are TRBV30 and TRBJ1-1; possibly TRBD1 for D (5 bases). V lost 0 bases and J 0 bases, leaving 14 bases between the germline ends. This CDR3 region has 16 residues. The germline V gene encodes CDR1 GTSNPN and CDR2 SVGIG (reference sequence). Here the CDR3 reads CAWSVQKGPMNTEAFF. As DNA, the CDR3 is TGTGCCTGGAGTGTACAAAAGGGGCCTATGAACACTGAAGCTTTCTTT.

The gene calls are TRBV30 and TRBJ2-7; a possible D gene is TRBD2 (6 bases). This CDR3 comprises 14 residues. V gave up 1 base and J gave up 6 bases, with 16 bases separating them. Germline lookup yields CDR1 GTSNPN and CDR2 SVGIG (reference sequence). The CDR3 protein is CAWSAHGGPGEQYF. In nucleotides, the CDR3 is TGTGCCTGGAGTGCCCATGGAGGGCCTGGCGAGCAGTACTTC.

In its sample, this clone was seen a few times. The sample has other DNA sequences that encode this CDR3 too. The V call is TRBV6-5, the J call TRBJ2-7, with 10 bases aligning to TRBD1. V lost 0 bases and J lost 6; bases outside the gene matches: 5. CDR1 MNHEY and CDR2 SVGAGI come from the germline V gene. The CDR3 covers 15 residues. The CDR3 loop reads CASSYSRTGGGEQYF. CDR3 DNA: TGTGCCAGCAGTTACTCAAGGACAGGGGGTGGCGAGCAGTACTTC.

This chain uses TRBV5-1 with TRBJ2-7, with TRBD1 matching over 11 bases. Germline V CDR1 and CDR2: SGHRS, YFSETQ. After removal of 0 bases from V and 4 bases from J, the junction contained 6 bases not matched to a gene. This CDR3 is built from 16 residues. CDR3 region: CASSLGQDRGLYEQYF. CDR3 sequence (DNA): TGCGCCAGCAGCTTGGGCCAGGACAGGGGGCTGTACGAGCAGTACTTC.

This rearrangement joins TRBV5-4 to TRBJ1-2; D gene ambiguous. With 0 bases removed from V and 8 bases from J, the gap between germline ends came to 14 bases. Per the germline V gene, CDR1 is SGHNT and CDR2 is YYREEE (reference sequence). This CDR3 contains 14 residues. The CDR3 spells CASSLGLENRGYTF. The DNA of the CDR3 is TGTGCCAGCAGCTTGGGGCTGGAGAACCGGGGCTACACCTTC.

The chain links TRBV18 to TRBJ1-2; D is unclear. V was pared by 3 bases and J by 5 bases, with 13 bases between. Germline assignment: CDR1 KGHSH and CDR2 LQKENI. This CDR3 spans 14 amino acids. The CDR3 DNA is TGTGCCAGCTCACCTCAGAATCCGGGGTATGGCTACACCTTC. It encodes CASSPQNPGYGYTF.

V gene TRBV19 combines with J gene TRBJ1-1, with TRBD1 identical over 7 bases. This CDR3 region has 13 residues. The germline CDR1 and CDR2 sequences are LNHDA and SQIVND (reference sequence). V gave up 4 bases and J gave up 5 bases; unmatched junction bases: 4. CDR3 in amino acids: CASSTGTVTEAFF. DNA of the CDR3: TGTGCCAGTAGTACTGGGACAGTGACTGAAGCTTTCTTT.

The chain joins TRBV7-2 to TRBJ2-7, with a possible D match to TRBD2 (5 bases). The CDR3 runs 13 residues. Germline CDR1 SGHTA, CDR2 FQGNSA. The ends were cut back, 0 bases at V and 5 bases at J, with 8 bases in the middle. CDR3: CASSLAREHEQYF. The CDR3, as DNA: TGTGCCAGCAGCTTAGCTCGGGAACACGAGCAGTACTTC. Full variable domain (remainder filled in from reference TRBV7-2 and TRBJ2-7): GAGVSQSPSNKVTEKGKDVELRCDPISGHTALYWYRQSLGQGLEFLIYFQGNSAPDKSGLPSDRFSAERTGGSVSTLTIQRTQQEDSAVYLCASSLAREHEQYFGPGTRLTVT.

In regard to this clone: In the same sample, other DNA sequences code for this CDR3. The chain recombines TRBV6-1 with TRBJ2-5; 9 bases map to TRBD1. J gave up 4 bases and V 4 bases, and 4 bases lay outside the gene matches. The CDR3 is 14 amino acids. Germline V gene lookup returns CDR1 MNHNS and CDR2 SASEGT. CDR3 nucleotide sequence: TGTGCCAGCAGTGTACAGGGGGCTAGAGAGACCCAGTACTTC. The encoded protein is CASSVQGARETQYF.

This chain connects TRBV28 to TRBJ1-2; 8 bases line up with TRBD1. The germline gives CDR1 MDHEN, CDR2 SYDVKM. This CDR3 contains 12 residues. V trimming: 9 bases; J trimming: 4 bases; junction bases outside the gene matches: 4. The CDR3 nucleotides read TGTGCCAGTGAACAGGGGGGCTATGGCTACACCTTC. Translation: CASEQGGYGYTF.

The CDR3 sequence: CASSKPGQGLYEQYF. Here the CDR3 DNA reads TGTGCCAGCAGCAAACCGGGACAGGGCCTCTACGAGCAGTACTTC. The chain recombines TRBV11-1 with TRBJ2-7, with 9 bases fitting TRBD1. The trim removed 5 bases at V and 3 bases at J, leaving 8 bases unmatched. Germline CDR1 is SGHAT and CDR2 is FQDESV (reference sequence). This CDR3 comprises 15 residues.

This clone was counted a few times. V usage is TRBV7-8 and J usage is TRBJ1-1; no reliable D call. The CDR3 is 13 residues long. Trimming shortened V by 3 bases and J by 2 bases, and 7 bases separated the two germline ends. The germline V gene has CDR1 SGHVS and CDR2 FQNEAQ. The CDR3 DNA follows: TGTGCCAGCAGCTTCACACGCAACACTGAAGCTTTCTTT. The encoded protein is CASSFTRNTEAFF.